Sequencing of this T cell receptor beta chain was carried out in a study of blood T cell repertoires in COVID-19. As for the study in general: The United States, Italy and Spain provided the acute and convalescent COVID-19 samples.

Trimming left V 4 bases short and J 5 bases short, with 9 bases between. The CDR3 consists of 13 residues. Germline V lookup: CDR1 KGHSH, CDR2 LQKENI. The data were produced by immunoSEQ multiplex PCR, yet TCRdb's version contains in-frame clones alone and is incomplete. The sample includes some 250,000 clones, around 80% seen only once; the top ten take around 8.1%. Of note for this clone: Other nucleotide sequences from this sample produce the same CDR3.

The specimen sequenced was peripheral blood. This rearrangement joins TRBV18 to TRBJ1-5, with a weak D call TRBD1 (6 bases). This TCR was recovered from a man in his forties with active or convalescent COVID-19. The CDR3 sequence is CASSLNRDQPQHF. DNA for the CDR3: TGTGCCAGCTCACTTAACAGGGATCAGCCCCAGCATTTT.